Listed below are T cell receptor beta chains from one sample, sequenced in a study of long-term antiretroviral therapy in people with HIV. The table came from immunoSEQ multiplex PCR; TCRdb's copy has only in-frame clones and leaves some out. The data hold 20,000 to 30,000 clones, with 85% observed a single time. Source: unsorted PBMCs, taken 2.3 years after starting antiretroviral therapy. The source of these receptors is a man in his forties with HIV. The CDR3 runs from the conserved cysteine through the conserved F or W. The order of the fields is CDR3 protein, CDR3 DNA, V gene, clone size, J gene, CDR3 length, D gene. D genes are given only for firm matches. Expanded clones get a size class; other rows say once, few or many, or leave the size out.

CASSLGVGANEQYF TGTGCCAGCAGTTTGGGGGTCGGGGCTAACGAGCAGTACTTC TRBV6-5 NA TRBJ2-7 14 NA
CASSFSGRKETQYF TGTGCCAGCAGCTTTAGCGGGAGGAAAGAGACCCAGTACTTC TRBV11-2 NA TRBJ2-5 14 TRBD2
CASSSGGAQETGELFF TGTGCCAGCAGCTCCGGGGGGGCCCAGGAGACCGGGGAGCTGTTTTTT TRBV7-3 NA TRBJ2-2 16 TRBD2
CASSTGNQPQHF TGTGCCAGTAGTACCGGTAATCAGCCCCAGCATTTT TRBV19 few TRBJ1-5 12 NA
CASSLTQGGMETQYF TGTGCCAGCAGCTTAACCCAAGGGGGGATGGAGACCCAGTACTTC TRBV11-2 NA TRBJ2-5 15 NA
CASSPPAADRQFF TGTGCCAGCTCACCACCGGCTGCGGACAGACAGTTCTTC TRBV18 NA TRBJ2-1 13 NA
CASSLIATNEKLFF TGTGCCAGCAGCTTAATCGCAACTAATGAAAAACTGTTTTTT TRBV5-6 NA TRBJ1-4 14 NA
CASSEFEGRRPEQYF TGTGCCAGCAGTGAATTCGAGGGCCGGAGGCCCGAGCAGTACTTC TRBV2 NA TRBJ2-7 15 NA
CASRVAGAAYNEQFF TGTGCCAGCAGGGTAGCGGGGGCCGCTTACAATGAGCAGTTCTTC TRBV6-6 NA TRBJ2-1 15 TRBD2
CASSDRDDPTGELFF TGTGCCAGCAGCGACCGGGACGACCCCACCGGGGAGCTGTTTTTT TRBV9 NA TRBJ2-2 15 NA
CASSPGTSSSYNEQFF TGTGCCAGCTCACCTGGGACTAGCTCCTCCTACAATGAGCAGTTCTTC TRBV18 NA TRBJ2-1 16 TRBD2
CASSLKGPNEKLFF TGTGCCAGCAGCTTAAAGGGGCCTAATGAAAAACTGTTTTTT TRBV13 once TRBJ1-4 14 NA
CASSLDLGGLGELFF TGTGCCAGCAGCTTAGATCTCGGGGGACTCGGGGAGCTGTTTTTT TRBV11-3 NA TRBJ2-2 15 NA
CASSYWKGGSPSTQYF TGTGCCAGCAGTTACTGGAAAGGGGGCTCCCCTTCGACCCAGTACTTC TRBV6-5 NA TRBJ2-5 16 TRBD1
CASSRAGPTGELFF TGTGCCAGCAGTAGAGCGGGACCCACCGGGGAGCTGTTTTTT TRBV7-2 NA TRBJ2-2 14 TRBD2
CASRPGRFASTDTQYF TGTGCCAGTAGACCTGGACGGTTCGCTAGCACAGATACGCAGTATTTT TRBV19 NA TRBJ2-3 16 NA
CASSGSGRTDTQYF TGTGCCAGCAGTGGTAGCGGGAGAACAGATACGCAGTATTTT TRBV2 NA TRBJ2-3 14 TRBD2
CASSLSLAGVGNEQFF TGTGCCAGCAGCTTGTCGTTAGCGGGAGTGGGTAATGAGCAGTTCTTC TRBV7-2 NA TRBJ2-1 16 TRBD2
CASSKGQPQHF TGTGCCAGCAGTAAGGGCCAGCCCCAGCATTTT TRBV6-6 once TRBJ1-5 11 NA
CASRRQGAETEAFF TGTGCCAGCCGGAGACAGGGGGCAGAAACTGAAGCTTTCTTT TRBV6-6 NA TRBJ1-1 14 TRBD1
CASTPRRQGPNTGELFF TGTGCCAGCACCCCCCGCCGACAGGGACCTAACACCGGGGAGCTGTTTTTT TRBV5-8 NA TRBJ2-2 17 TRBD1
CASSPTDYEQYF TGTGCCAGCAGCCCCACAGACTACGAGCAGTACTTC TRBV7-8 NA TRBJ2-7 12 NA
CAIGQGNTEAFF TGTGCCATCGGACAGGGGAACACTGAAGCTTTCTTT TRBV10-3 NA TRBJ1-1 12 TRBD1
CSVEDLVAGYRQETQYF TGCAGCGTTGAAGATCTGGTCGCAGGCTATCGTCAAGAGACCCAGTACTTC TRBV29-1 NA TRBJ2-5 17 NA
CASSLAISVEQFF TGTGCCAGCAGCTTAGCGATAAGCGTTGAGCAGTTCTTC TRBV7-9 NA TRBJ2-1 13 NA
CASSLGSNDGSYEQYF TGCGCCAGCAGCTTGGGTAGCAACGACGGCTCCTACGAGCAGTACTTC TRBV5-1 NA TRBJ2-7 16 NA
CASSLAPLTEPYEQYF TGTGCCAGCAGCTTGGCCCCCCTGACAGAACCCTACGAGCAGTACTTC TRBV7-9 few TRBJ2-7 16 NA
CASSMKGDSFSSYEQYF TGTGCCAGTAGTATGAAGGGAGACAGCTTCAGCTCCTACGAGCAGTACTTC TRBV19 NA TRBJ2-7 17 NA
CASSISGGGFDVYGYTF TGTGCCAGTAGTATTTCGGGGGGCGGTTTTGACGTCTATGGCTACACCTTC TRBV19 NA TRBJ1-2 17 NA
CASSADLNEQFF TGTGCCAGCAGTGCAGACCTCAATGAGCAGTTCTTC TRBV14 once TRBJ2-1 12 NA
CASKGTDETSPLHF TGTGCCAGCAAGGGGACAGATGAAACTTCACCCCTCCACTTT TRBV2 NA TRBJ1-6 14 TRBD1
CASRQGVITEAFF TGTGCCAGCAGGCAGGGGGTTATAACTGAAGCTTTCTTT TRBV6-4 NA TRBJ1-1 13 TRBD1
CASSQGGAGGPREQYF TGCGCCAGCAGCCAAGGAGGAGCGGGGGGGCCACGCGAGCAGTACTTC TRBV4-1 NA TRBJ2-7 16 TRBD2
CASSLRTGRDNTEAFF TGTGCCAGCAGCTTAAGGACAGGGCGAGATAACACTGAAGCTTTCTTT TRBV7-9 NA TRBJ1-1 16 TRBD1
CSASEETQYF TGCAGTGCTAGCGAAGAGACCCAGTACTTC TRBV20-1 NA TRBJ2-5 10 NA
CASSLARAEPGQYF TGTGCCAGCAGCTTAGCGCGGGCGGAGCCAGGGCAGTACTTC TRBV7-8 NA TRBJ2-7 14 NA
CASRGQGVDTQYF TGTGCCAGCAGGGGACAGGGGGTAGATACGCAGTATTTT TRBV6-6 NA TRBJ2-3 13 TRBD1
CASSISVATLNTEAFF TGTGCCAGTAGTATAAGCGTCGCGACACTGAACACTGAAGCTTTCTTT TRBV19 few TRBJ1-1 16 NA
CASSPGGIFGTFSYEQYF TGTGCCAGCAGCCCTGGGGGGATCTTTGGGACATTCTCCTACGAGCAGTACTTC TRBV5-6 NA TRBJ2-7 18 NA
CASSSGQGASSYEQYF TGTGCCAGCAGCTCGGGACAGGGCGCAAGCTCCTACGAGCAGTACTTC TRBV7-6 NA TRBJ2-7 16 TRBD1
CASSHGVGTDTQYF TGTGCCAGCAGCCACGGGGTGGGCACAGATACGCAGTATTTT TRBV11-2 NA TRBJ2-3 14 NA
CASSVRGDSGNTIYF TGTGCCAGCAGCGTAAGGGGGGACTCTGGAAACACCATATATTTT TRBV9 NA TRBJ1-3 15 NA
CASSFGSGNYNEQFF TGTGCCAGCAGTTTTGGGAGCGGGAACTACAATGAGCAGTTCTTC TRBV27 NA TRBJ2-1 15 TRBD2
CASSTGDQPQHF TGTGCCAGCAGTACGGGAGATCAGCCCCAGCATTTT TRBV27 few TRBJ1-5 12 NA
CASGFEAGGYGYTF TGTGCTAGTGGTTTTGAGGCGGGTGGCTATGGCTACACCTTC TRBV12-5 NA TRBJ1-2 14 NA
CASSPRGGLETQYF TGTGCCAGCAGCCCCCGAGGGGGGTTGGAGACCCAGTACTTC TRBV7-9 NA TRBJ2-5 14 NA
CAWSTGGRADTQYF TGTGCCTGGAGTACAGGGGGCAGGGCGGATACGCAGTATTTT TRBV30 NA TRBJ2-3 14 TRBD1
CASSTPGGRLNTGELFF TGTGCCAGCAGCACCCCGGGGGGACGGTTGAACACCGGGGAGCTGTTTTTT TRBV9 NA TRBJ2-2 17 TRBD2
CASSFLFDEQFF TGTGCCAGCAGCTTCCTTTTTGATGAGCAGTTCTTC TRBV9 NA TRBJ2-1 12 NA
CAISFDGINNNEQFF TGTGCCATCAGCTTTGATGGGATAAATAACAATGAGCAGTTCTTC TRBV10-3 NA TRBJ2-1 15 NA
CSVVAGSQETQYF TGCAGCGTTGTAGCGGGAAGCCAGGAGACGCAGTATTTT TRBV29-1 NA TRBJ2-3 13 TRBD2